This record looks at one T cell receptor (beta chain) sequence and its context. Germline V lookup: CDR1 MGHRA, CDR2 YSYEKL. The CDR3 covers 16 residues. Trimming shortened V by 0 bases and J by 5 bases, and 14 bases separated the two germline ends. This specimen belongs to a study of blood T cell repertoires in COVID-19. Original methodology: Quantification of nucleated cells was approximated via reference gene primer amplification. Method: immunoSEQ multiplex PCR; TCRdb's copy keeps in-frame clones and lacks some. Clone size and the V and J calls come from that table; the DNA yielded D and trimming. The table has tens of thousands of clones, 70% to 90% seen once; the top ten hold roughly 1.6%.

The source is a man aged 60-69 years with acute or convalescent COVID-19. The V gene is TRBV4-1, the J gene TRBJ2-1, with D perhaps TRBD2 (6 bases). The sequenced sample consisted of peripheral blood. This chain's CDR3 is CASSQDSDYPHNEQFF. CDR3 in DNA: TGCGCCAGCAGCCAAGATTCGGACTACCCCCACAATGAGCAGTTCTTC.